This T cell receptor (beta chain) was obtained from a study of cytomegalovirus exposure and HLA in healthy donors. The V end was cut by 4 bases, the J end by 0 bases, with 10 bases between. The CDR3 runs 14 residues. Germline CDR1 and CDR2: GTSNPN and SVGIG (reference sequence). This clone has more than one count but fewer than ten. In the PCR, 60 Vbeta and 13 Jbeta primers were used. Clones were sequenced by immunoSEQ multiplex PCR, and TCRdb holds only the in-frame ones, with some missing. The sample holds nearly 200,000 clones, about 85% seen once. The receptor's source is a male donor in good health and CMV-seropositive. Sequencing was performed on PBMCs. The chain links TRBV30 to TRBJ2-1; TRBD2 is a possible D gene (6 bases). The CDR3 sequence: CAWNRGSSYNEQFF. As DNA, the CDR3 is TGTGCCTGGAATCGGGGGAGCTCCTACAATGAGCAGTTCTTC. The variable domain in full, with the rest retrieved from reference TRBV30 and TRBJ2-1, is SQTIHQWPATLVQPVGSPLSLECTVEGTSNPNLYWYRQAAGRGLQLLFYSVGIGQISSEVPQNLSASRPQDRQFILSSKKLLLSDSGFYLCAWNRGSSYNEQFFGPGTRLTVL.